This entry features one T cell receptor beta chain sequence. Its antigen is as yet unknown. The data were taken from a study of shared clonotypes between healthy human individuals. Study conclusions and caveats: An effect of sequencing depth on clonotype sharing among donors was expected. Inspection by rarefaction showed sorted-subset sequencing to be incomplete despite large depth.

J lost 5 bases, V lost 6 bases, and 7 bases had no gene match. The CDR3 has 13 amino acids. The germline gives CDR1 SNHLY, CDR2 FYNNEI. Naive CD8 cells were CD45RO-negative, positively selected for CCR7, excluding terminally differentiated effector memory CD45RA+ cells. Repertoires were generated with immunoSEQ multiplex PCR, while TCRdb's copy carries only in-frame clones and drops some. This table holds approximately 1.9 million clones, 93% found once. The J gene is TRBJ2-7, the V gene TRBV2, with 7 bases aligning to TRBD2. The sequenced sample was naive CD8+ T cells from PBMCs. The receptor's source is a man between 18 and 35 years old in good health. Some clones in this sample may be carry-over from other donors' samples. CDR3 nucleotide sequence: TGTGCCAGCAGCGGGGGGACCCCCCACGAGCAGTACTTC. This gives the protein CASSGGTPHEQYF.